The TCR beta chain described here comes from a study of blood T cell repertoires in COVID-19. Overall study context: T cells, B-cell-depleted T cells, or PBMCs provided the cDNA or gDNA that served as material.

Germline CDR1 and CDR2: MNHNY and SVGAGI (reference sequence). V dropped 4 bases and J dropped 1 base, with 16 bases sitting between them. The CDR3 covers 16 residues. As processed by the authors: Reference gene primer amplification yielded estimated nucleated cell counts. Only in-frame clones appear in the TCRdb table, and some are missing; sequencing was by immunoSEQ multiplex PCR. V, J and clone size derive from that table, while D and trimming were established from the DNA sequence. The sample contains about 43,000 clones, over 75% of which appear only once. The sample was peripheral blood. V and J are TRBV6-6 and TRBJ1-1; no definite D call. The sequence derives from a woman between 55 and 75 years old with acute or convalescent COVID-19. The CDR3 is CASSFLDGRWNTEAFF. CDR3 coding DNA: TGTGCCAGCAGTTTCCTGGACGGGAGGTGGAACACTGAAGCTTTCTTT.